Below are 17 T cell receptor beta chains sequenced from a single sample in a study of blood T cell repertoires in COVID-19. Repertoires were generated with immunoSEQ multiplex PCR, while TCRdb's copy carries only in-frame clones and drops some. The repertoire holds around 360,000 clones, about 88% seen once, with under 3% in the top ten. Sample: PBMCs or T cells enriched from blood (not recorded which). These receptors all stem from a woman aged 25 to 39 who had recovered from COVID-19.

The chain joins TRBV2 to TRBJ2-2; 7 bases agree with TRBD2. In germline, CDR1 is SNHLY, CDR2 FYNNEI. V trimming: 4 bases; J trimming: 0 bases; junction bases outside the gene matches: 2. The length of the CDR3 is 15 residues. The CDR3 is CASSASGTNTGELFF. The CDR3 DNA is TGTGCCAGCAGTGCCAGCGGGACGAACACCGGGGAGCTGTTTTTT.

The table lists this clone with a count of one. The rearrangement uses TRBV14 and TRBJ2-3, with TRBD1 as a possible D gene (5 bases). Trimming cost V 4 bases and J 0 bases, with 17 bases left between them. CDR3 length equals 17 residues. Germline CDR1 and CDR2: SGHDN and FVKESK. CDR3 region: CASSRSRVQFSTDTQYF. The CDR3 DNA is TGTGCCAGCAGCCGAAGCAGGGTCCAATTTAGCACAGATACGCAGTATTTT. Supplemented by reference TRBV14 and TRBJ2-3, the full variable domain reads EAGVTQFPSHSVIEKGQTVTLRCDPISGHDNLYWYRRVMGKEIKFLLHFVKESKQDESGMPNNRFLAERTGGTYSTLKVQPAELEDSGVYFCASSRSRVQFSTDTQYFGPGTRLTVL.

This rearrangement joins TRBV5-1 to TRBJ2-1, with 7 bases aligning to TRBD2. The germline CDR1 and CDR2 sequences are SGHRS and YFSETQ. The CDR3 covers 15 residues. The V gene end was trimmed by 0 bases and the J gene end by 5 bases; junction bases not matched to a gene: 5. This CDR3 is CASSLAGGGDNEQFF. The CDR3 DNA sequence: TGCGCCAGCAGCTTGGCAGGCGGGGGTGACAATGAGCAGTTCTTC.

V usage is TRBV18 and J usage is TRBJ2-4, with a weak D call TRBD1 (5 bases). The V end was cut by 2 bases, the J end by 9 bases, with 14 bases between. This CDR3 contains 14 residues. The germline V gene encodes CDR1 KGHSH and CDR2 LQKENI. CDR3 region: CASSPVDSDIIQYF. CDR3 in DNA: TGTGCCAGCTCACCAGTAGACAGTGATATCATTCAGTACTTC.

This chain connects TRBV24-1 to TRBJ1-2; tentative D call: TRBD1 (6 bases). The CDR3 totals 11 residues. Per germline, CDR1 KGHDR and CDR2 SFDVKD. The V end was cut by 5 bases, the J end by 6 bases, with 6 bases between. CDR3 sequence reads: CATSGQDGYTF. The CDR3 DNA reads as TGTGCCACCAGTGGACAGGATGGCTACACCTTC.

The V call is TRBV5-4, the J call TRBJ1-1; 8 positions agree with TRBD1. V shed 5 bases and J 5 bases; nucleotides not matched to a gene: 8. There are 14 residues in the CDR3. CDR1 SGHNT and CDR2 YYREEE come from the germline V gene (reference sequence). In DNA, the CDR3 is TGTGCCAGCAGAAAAGACAGGGGTGAAACTGAAGCTTTCTTT. Translated, it gives CASRKDRGETEAFF.

The chain couples TRBV6-2 or TRBV6-3 to TRBJ2-1; 9 positions match TRBD2. V lost 5 bases and J lost 0; bases outside the gene matches: 8. Germline-derived CDR1 and CDR2 are MNHEY and SVGEGT. There are 17 residues in the CDR3. This chain's CDR3 is CASSSRTSASSYNEQFF. For the CDR3, the DNA is TGTGCCAGCAGTAGTCGGACTAGCGCCAGCTCCTACAATGAGCAGTTCTTC.

V gene TRBV5-1 combines with J gene TRBJ2-1; 13 positions match TRBD2. The CDR3 is 19 amino acids. V dropped 0 bases and J dropped 2; count of bases not matched to a gene: 8. CDR1 is SGHRS and CDR2 is YFSETQ in the germline V gene. CDR3 sequence: CASSLAFLGLAGTYNEQFF. The CDR3 DNA is TGCGCCAGCAGCTTGGCCTTTTTGGGACTAGCGGGGACCTACAATGAGCAGTTCTTC.

Turning to this clone: In the same sample, other DNA sequences code for this CDR3. The rearrangement links TRBV2 to TRBJ1-1; D perhaps matches TRBD1 (5 bases). The germline CDR1 and CDR2 sequences are SNHLY and FYNNEI. Trimming cost V 5 bases and J 1 base, with 8 bases left between them. The CDR3 loop spans 13 amino acids. The CDR3 DNA is TGTGCCAGCAGTCCGGGGGAGAACACTGAAGCTTTCTTT. Protein product: CASSPGENTEAFF.

V is TRBV7-9 and J is TRBJ2-1; 8 bases map to TRBD1. Trimming at V came to 7 bases and at J to 9 bases, leaving 14 bases not matched to a gene. Germline-derived CDR1 and CDR2 are SEHNR and FQNEAQ (reference sequence). The CDR3 has 15 amino acids. This CDR3 is CASTIVETGASEQFF. CDR3 DNA: TGTGCCAGCACCATAGTCGAGACAGGGGCCAGTGAGCAGTTCTTC.

The rearrangement joins TRBV9 to TRBJ1-1; no definite D call. Germline-derived CDR1 and CDR2 are SGDLS and YYNGEE. The ends were cut back, 1 base at V and 2 bases at J, with 9 bases in the middle. This CDR3 is 14 amino acids long. The CDR3 region is CASSVREPNTEAFF. The CDR3 DNA reads as TGTGCCAGCAGCGTAAGGGAGCCCAACACTGAAGCTTTCTTT.

The chain combines TRBV2 with TRBJ1-2; 8 bases agree with TRBD1. This CDR3 has 14 amino acids. In germline, CDR1 is SNHLY, CDR2 FYNNEI. J gave up 4 bases and V 5 bases, and 6 bases lay outside the gene matches. This CDR3 is CASSTGGDVYGYTF. DNA of the CDR3: TGTGCCAGCAGTACAGGGGGGGACGTCTATGGCTACACCTTC.

The chain links TRBV7-3 to TRBJ2-1, with no clear D. The CDR3 spans 15 residues. V was cut by 5 bases and J by 2 bases, with 13 bases left in between. The germline V gene has CDR1 SGHTA and CDR2 FQGTGA. The CDR3 loop reads CASSAGSGAYNEQFF. The CDR3 DNA is TGTGCCAGCAGCGCCGGTTCAGGCGCCTACAATGAGCAGTTCTTC.

V is TRBV19 and J is TRBJ2-1, with D possibly matching TRBD1 (6 bases). The V gene lost 1 base and the J gene lost 0 bases, with 7 bases spanning the gap. This CDR3 spans 15 amino acids. Germline V lookup: CDR1 LNHDA, CDR2 SQIVND (reference sequence). The CDR3 DNA follows: TGTGCCAGTAGTATAGTGGACAGCTCCTACAATGAGCAGTTCTTC. It encodes CASSIVDSSYNEQFF.

The genes are TRBV7-8 and TRBJ2-7; D is perhaps TRBD1 (7 bases). The CDR3 totals 14 residues. The ends were cut back, 5 bases at V and 3 bases at J, with 14 bases in the middle. CDR1 and CDR2 (germline): SGHVS, FQNEAQ. Written as DNA, the CDR3 is TGTGCCAGCAGCCCCCGACAGGGAGGCTACGAGCAGTACTTC. Translated: CASSPRQGGYEQYF.

The chain links TRBV7-8 to TRBJ1-1, with D possibly matching TRBD1 (5 bases). The CDR3 spans 14 residues. CDR1 is SGHVS and CDR2 is FQNEAQ in the germline V gene. Trimming shortened V by 5 bases and J by 5 bases, and 15 bases separated the two germline ends. The chain's CDR3 is CASSPVRESTEAFF. The CDR3 DNA reads TGTGCCAGCAGCCCAGTCAGGGAAAGTACTGAAGCTTTCTTT. The full variable domain, in which reference TRBV7-8 and TRBJ1-1 provide the parts outside the CDR3, is GAGVSQSPRYKVAKRGQDVALRCDPISGHVSLFWYQQALGQGPEFLTYFQNEAQLDKSGLPSDRFFAERPEGSVSTLKIQRTQQEDSAVYLCASSPVRESTEAFFGQGTRLTVV.

V usage is TRBV5-1 and J usage is TRBJ1-2; possibly TRBD1 for D (5 bases). The CDR3 is 14 amino acids. The germline V and J ends were trimmed by 4 bases and 3 bases, with 13 bases remaining between them. Germline V gene lookup returns CDR1 SGHRS and CDR2 YFSETQ. DNA for the CDR3: TGCGCCAGCAGCCCACGCGGGGCGGACTATGGCTACACCTTC. The encoded protein is CASSPRGADYGYTF.